The present T cell receptor beta chain was sequenced within a study of T cells after yellow fever vaccination. TCRdb re-called the 5' RACE reads with MiXCR, one entry per CDR3 protein. The table includes some 130,000 distinct CDR3 sequences, less than 8.5% detected once. This clonotype occurred a few times. V lost 0 bases and J 13 bases, leaving 19 bases between the germline ends. The CDR3 length is 15 residues. Germline values: CDR1 LGHNA, CDR2 YSLEER. The source material was CD4+ T cells sorted from PBMCs, sampled 10 days after the yellow fever booster vaccination. The chain recombines TRBV4-3 with TRBJ2-1, with D maybe TRBD1 (5 bases). The sequence was collected from a man aged 25 to 45 who received the YFV17D yellow fever vaccine. In nucleotides, the CDR3 is TGCGCCAGCAGCCAAGATGGGGCCCCCCACAACTCACAGTTCTTC. Amino acid sequence: CASSQDGAPHNSQFF.